This TCR beta chain derives from a study of blood T cell repertoires in COVID-19. Profiling relied on immunoSEQ multiplex PCR, and the TCRdb table lists in-frame clones only, not all of them. This sample has more than 300,000 clones, with around 87% found just once. The germline V gene encodes CDR1 SNHLY and CDR2 FYNNEI. The CDR3 length is 16 residues. V shed 6 bases and J 3 bases; nucleotides not matched to a gene: 11. The chain links TRBV2 to TRBJ2-5, with 9 bases matching TRBD1. Input material: peripheral blood. The sequence was obtained from a woman in her 40s with COVID-19, enrolled during active disease. The CDR3 nucleotides are TGTGCCAGCAGGGAGGGGACAGGGCACAACAAAGAGACCCAGTACTTC. Amino acids: CASREGTGHNKETQYF.